A single TCR beta chain is shown here with its context. Its antigen is currently unknown. Germline loops: CDR1 SGHDN, CDR2 FVKESK. CDR3 length: 15 residues. V dropped 3 bases and J dropped 8 bases, with 18 bases sitting between them. These data belong to a study of CD8+CD57+ T cells in acquired aplastic anemia. Background on the study: Mean DNA quantity obtained from sorted CD4+ and CD8+ cells was approximately 3 ug. The study's findings and limits: Patients had around 30 CD8+ CDR3 sequences in common with controls (the shared set). Significant differences in CD8+ Simpson's diversity were not observed between patients and controls.

CDR3 and TCR beta VDJ profiling relied on genomic DNA as the template. One entry per CDR3 protein, called by TCRdb with MiXCR from the reads. The sample holds hundreds of thousands of distinct CDR3 sequences, under 65% seen once. Sequencing was done on patients that had shown CD8+CD57+ cell expansion by flow cytometry. The TCR originated in a human donor with aplastic anemia. Sequences were obtained from sorted CD4+, CD8+, or CD8+CD57+ T cells (not recorded which) from PBMCs. The rearrangement joins TRBV14 to TRBJ2-3; D is unclear. The CDR3 region is CASSQRWTSSGTQYF. The DNA for the CDR3 is TGTGCCAGCAGCCAGCGTTGGACCTCCTCGGGTACGCAGTATTTT.